The present T cell receptor (beta chain) was sequenced within a study of beta chain features in type 1 diabetes. Reverse transcribing all isolated RNA meant expressed TCRB transcripts were sequenced. Sequencing was performed with immunoSEQ multiplex PCR; in TCRdb, only in-frame clones are kept and a portion is missing. The sample includes roughly 700,000 clones, around 15% seen only once; the top ten take approximately 0.02%. Findings and limits, study-wide: In every one of the four CD4+ subsets, TCRB CDR3s were moderately but significantly shorter in Type 1 diabetes patients. TCRB rearrangement may or may not be influenced by HLA type; here this remained unresolved.

V dropped 1 base and J dropped 4 bases, with 16 bases sitting between them. The CDR3 loop spans 17 amino acids. Germline V gene sequence: CDR1 SGHDN, CDR2 FVKESK. Concerning this clone itself: Its antigen is not identified.

Sequencing was carried out using naive CD4+ T cells from blood. The TCR sequence derives from a man younger than 35 with type 1 diabetes. The chain joins TRBV14 to TRBJ2-2; the D gene is possibly TRBD1 (5 bases). Written as DNA, the CDR3 is TGTGCCAGCAGCCAAGCGGTGGGGCTGGGCGGCACCGGGGAGCTGTTTTTT. Its translation is CASSQAVGLGGTGELFF.